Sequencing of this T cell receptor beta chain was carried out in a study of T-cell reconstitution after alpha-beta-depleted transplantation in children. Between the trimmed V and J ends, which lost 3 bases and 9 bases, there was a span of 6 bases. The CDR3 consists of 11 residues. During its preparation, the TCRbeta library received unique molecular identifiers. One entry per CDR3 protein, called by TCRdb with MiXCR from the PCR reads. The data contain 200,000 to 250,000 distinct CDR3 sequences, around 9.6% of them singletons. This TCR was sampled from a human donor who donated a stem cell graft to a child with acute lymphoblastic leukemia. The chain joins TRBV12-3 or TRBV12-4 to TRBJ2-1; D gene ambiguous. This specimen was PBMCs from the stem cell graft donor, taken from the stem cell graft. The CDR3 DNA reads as TGTGCCAGCAGTTTCGAGTTTGAGCAGTTCTTC. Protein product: CASSFEFEQFF.